The source of this T cell receptor beta chain is a study of blood T cell repertoires in COVID-19. V dropped 4 bases and J dropped 5; count of bases not matched to a gene: 12. CDR3 size: 16 residues. The germline V gene encodes CDR1 MNHEY and CDR2 SVGEGT. Profiling relied on immunoSEQ multiplex PCR, and the TCRdb table lists in-frame clones only, not all of them. Of 60,000 to 90,000 clones in the sample, about 88% were seen once. Sequenced: peripheral blood. This receptor was obtained from a human donor in a cohort sampled during active COVID-19. The chain joins TRBV6-2 or TRBV6-3 to TRBJ2-7, with 9 positions matching TRBD2. This CDR3 reads CASSSLGLASIHEQYF. The CDR3 DNA reads TGTGCCAGCAGTTCCTTAGGACTAGCGAGTATCCACGAGCAGTACTTC.